Sequencing of this TCR beta chain was carried out in a study of CD8+CD57+ T cells in acquired aplastic anemia. V lost 3 bases, J lost 4 bases, and 7 bases lay in between. CDR1 is LNHDA and CDR2 is SQIVND in the germline V gene (reference sequence). This CDR3 region has 13 residues. Genomic DNA templated the TCR beta VDJ and CDR3 profiling. TCRdb reprocessed the reads with MiXCR, giving one entry per CDR3 protein. There are around 170,000 distinct CDR3 sequences in the sample; just under 50% occur only once, and about 9.7% lies in the top ten. Patients chosen for sequencing had shown CD8+CD57+ cell expansion by flow cytometry. This clonotype was counted once.

The V gene is TRBV19, the J gene TRBJ2-1; D unresolved. The source material was sorted CD4+, CD8+, or CD8+CD57+ T cells (not recorded which) from PBMCs. This clonotype originated in a human donor with aplastic anemia. The CDR3 protein is CASSMVPYNEQFF. CDR3 nucleotides: TGTGCCAGTAGTATGGTTCCTTACAATGAGCAGTTCTTC.